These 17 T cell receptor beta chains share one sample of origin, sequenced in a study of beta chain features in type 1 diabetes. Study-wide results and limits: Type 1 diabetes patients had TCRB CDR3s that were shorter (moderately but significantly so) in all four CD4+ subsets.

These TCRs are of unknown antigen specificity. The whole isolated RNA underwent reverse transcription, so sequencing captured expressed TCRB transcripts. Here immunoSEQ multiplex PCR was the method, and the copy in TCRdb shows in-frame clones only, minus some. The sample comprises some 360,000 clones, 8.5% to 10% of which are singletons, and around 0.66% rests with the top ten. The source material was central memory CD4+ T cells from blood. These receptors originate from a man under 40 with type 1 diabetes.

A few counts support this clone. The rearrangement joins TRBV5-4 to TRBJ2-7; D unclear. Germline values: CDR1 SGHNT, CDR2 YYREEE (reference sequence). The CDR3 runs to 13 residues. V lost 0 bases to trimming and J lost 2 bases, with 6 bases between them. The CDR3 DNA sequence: TGTGCCAGCAGCTTGGCAACGACCTACGAGCAGTACTTC. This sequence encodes CASSLATTYEQYF.

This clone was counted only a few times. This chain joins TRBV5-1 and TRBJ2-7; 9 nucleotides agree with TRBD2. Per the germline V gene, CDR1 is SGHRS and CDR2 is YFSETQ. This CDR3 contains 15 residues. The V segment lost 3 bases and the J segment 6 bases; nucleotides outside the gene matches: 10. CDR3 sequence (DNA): TGCGCCAGCAGCTCTGTAGCGGGAGAGGGTCCCGAGCAGTACTTC. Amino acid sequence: CASSSVAGEGPEQYF.

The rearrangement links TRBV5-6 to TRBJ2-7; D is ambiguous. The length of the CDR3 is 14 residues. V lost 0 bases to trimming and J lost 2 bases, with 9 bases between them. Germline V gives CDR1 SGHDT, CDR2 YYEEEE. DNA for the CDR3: TGTGCCAGCAGCTTGGAGGCTGTTACCTACGAGCAGTACTTC. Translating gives CASSLEAVTYEQYF.

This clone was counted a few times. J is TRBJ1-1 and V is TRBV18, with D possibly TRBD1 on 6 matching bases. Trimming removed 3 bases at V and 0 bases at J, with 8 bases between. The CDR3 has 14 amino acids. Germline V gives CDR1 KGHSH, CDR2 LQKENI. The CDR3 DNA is TGTGCCAGCTCACCCAACAGGGTGAACACTGAAGCTTTCTTT. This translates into CASSPNRVNTEAFF. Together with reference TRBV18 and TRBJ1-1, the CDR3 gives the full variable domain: NAGVMQNPRHLVRRRGQEARLRCSPMKGHSHVYWYRQLPEEGLKFMVYLQKENIIDESGMPKERFSAEFPKEGPSILRIQQVVRGDSAAYFCASSPNRVNTEAFFGQGTRLTVV.

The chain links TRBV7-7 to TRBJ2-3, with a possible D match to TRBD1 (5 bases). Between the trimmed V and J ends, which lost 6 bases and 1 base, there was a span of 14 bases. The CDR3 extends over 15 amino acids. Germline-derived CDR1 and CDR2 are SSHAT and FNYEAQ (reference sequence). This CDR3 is CASSSGSSGTDTQYF. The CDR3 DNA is TGTGCCAGCAGTTCAGGGTCCTCCGGCACAGATACGCAGTATTTT.

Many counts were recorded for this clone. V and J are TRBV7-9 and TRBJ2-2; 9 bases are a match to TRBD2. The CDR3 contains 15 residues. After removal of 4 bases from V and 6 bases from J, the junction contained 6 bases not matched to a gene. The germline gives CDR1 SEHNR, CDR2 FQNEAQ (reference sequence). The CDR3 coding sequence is TGTGCCAGCAGCTCCCTAGCGGGAATATCCGGGGAGCTGTTTTTT. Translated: CASSSLAGISGELFF.

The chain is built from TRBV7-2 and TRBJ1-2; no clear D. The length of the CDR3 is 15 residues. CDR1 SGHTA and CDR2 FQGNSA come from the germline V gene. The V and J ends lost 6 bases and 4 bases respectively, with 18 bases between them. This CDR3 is CASSAGPGELYGYTF. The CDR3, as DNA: TGTGCCAGCAGTGCCGGTCCAGGCGAACTCTATGGCTACACCTTC.

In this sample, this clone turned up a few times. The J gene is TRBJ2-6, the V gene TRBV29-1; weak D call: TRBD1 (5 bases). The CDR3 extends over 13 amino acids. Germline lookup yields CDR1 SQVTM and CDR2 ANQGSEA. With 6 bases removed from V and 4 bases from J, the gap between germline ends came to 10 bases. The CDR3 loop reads CSVGEAGANVLTF. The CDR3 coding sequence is TGCAGCGTAGGGGAAGCAGGGGCCAACGTCCTGACTTTC.

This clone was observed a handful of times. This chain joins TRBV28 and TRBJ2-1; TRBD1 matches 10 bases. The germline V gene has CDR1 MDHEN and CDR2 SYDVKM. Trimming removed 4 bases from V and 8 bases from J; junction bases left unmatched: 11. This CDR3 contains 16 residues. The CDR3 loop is CASSSPGQGRVDEQFF. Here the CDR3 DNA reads TGTGCCAGCAGTTCTCCGGGACAGGGGAGAGTAGATGAGCAGTTCTTC.

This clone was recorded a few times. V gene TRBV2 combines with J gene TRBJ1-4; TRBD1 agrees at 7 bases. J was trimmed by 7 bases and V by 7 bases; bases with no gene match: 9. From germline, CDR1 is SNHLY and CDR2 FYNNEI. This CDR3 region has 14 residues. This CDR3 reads CASTEQGRGEKLFF. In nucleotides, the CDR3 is TGTGCCAGCACAGAACAGGGGAGAGGTGAAAAACTGTTTTTT.

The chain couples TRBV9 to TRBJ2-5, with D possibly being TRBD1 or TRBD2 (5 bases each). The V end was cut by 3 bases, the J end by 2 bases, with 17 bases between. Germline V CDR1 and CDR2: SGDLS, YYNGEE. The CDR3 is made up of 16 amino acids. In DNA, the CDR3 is TGTGCCAGCAGCGGCCGGGACGTCAGCAAGCAAGAGACCCAGTACTTC. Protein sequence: CASSGRDVSKQETQYF.

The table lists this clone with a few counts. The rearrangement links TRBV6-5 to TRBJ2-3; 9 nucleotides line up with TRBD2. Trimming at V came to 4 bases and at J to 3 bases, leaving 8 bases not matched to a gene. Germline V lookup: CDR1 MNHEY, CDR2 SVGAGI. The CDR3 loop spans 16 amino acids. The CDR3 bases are TGTGCCAGCAGTTTCCCGACTAGCGGCGGGACAGATACGCAGTATTTT. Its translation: CASSFPTSGGTDTQYF.

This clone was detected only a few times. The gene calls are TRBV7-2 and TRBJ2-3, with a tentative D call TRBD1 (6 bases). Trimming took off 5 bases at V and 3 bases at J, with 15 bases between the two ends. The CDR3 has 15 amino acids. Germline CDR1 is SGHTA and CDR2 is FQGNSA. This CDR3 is CASSQGGHHTDTQYF. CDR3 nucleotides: TGTGCCAGCAGCCAAGGGGGACACCATACAGATACGCAGTATTTT.

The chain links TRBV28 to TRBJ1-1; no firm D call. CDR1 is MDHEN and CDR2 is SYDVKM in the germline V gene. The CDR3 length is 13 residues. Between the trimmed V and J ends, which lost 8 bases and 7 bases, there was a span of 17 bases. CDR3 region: CASRKQRAIEAFF. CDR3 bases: TGTGCCAGCCGCAAACAGCGGGCGATTGAAGCTTTCTTT.

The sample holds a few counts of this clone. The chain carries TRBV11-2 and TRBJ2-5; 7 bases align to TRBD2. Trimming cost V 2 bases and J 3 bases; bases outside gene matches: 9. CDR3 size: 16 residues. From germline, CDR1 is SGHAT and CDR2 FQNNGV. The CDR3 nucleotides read TGTGCCAGCAGCTTAAGGGGCGGGACTAACGAAGAGACCCAGTACTTC. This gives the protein CASSLRGGTNEETQYF.

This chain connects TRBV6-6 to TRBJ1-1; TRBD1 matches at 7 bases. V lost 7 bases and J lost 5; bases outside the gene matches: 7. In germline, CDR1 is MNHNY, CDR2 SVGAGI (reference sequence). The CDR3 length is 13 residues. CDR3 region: CASKRQGSTEAFF. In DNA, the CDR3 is TGTGCCAGCAAACGACAGGGATCGACTGAAGCTTTCTTT.

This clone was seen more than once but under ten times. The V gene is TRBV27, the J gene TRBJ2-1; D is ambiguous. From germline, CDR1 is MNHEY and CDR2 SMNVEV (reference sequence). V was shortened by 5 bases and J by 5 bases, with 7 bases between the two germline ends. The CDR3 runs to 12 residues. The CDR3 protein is CASSGWDNEQFF. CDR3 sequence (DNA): TGTGCCAGCAGTGGCTGGGACAATGAGCAGTTCTTC.